This T cell receptor beta chain was identified during a study of identical twins. CDR3 size: 13 residues. In germline, CDR1 is DFQATT, CDR2 SNEGSKA (reference sequence). V lost 1 base and J lost 9; bases outside the gene matches: 0. This clonotype was counted many times. TCRdb re-called the 5' RACE reads through MiXCR, storing one row per CDR3 protein. The sample includes about 700,000 distinct CDR3 sequences, around 5.7% seen only once; the top ten take roughly 1.6%. The specimen sequenced was naive T cells sorted from blood. The TCR originated in a man between 18 and 29 years old in good health. The V call is TRBV20-1, the J call TRBJ1-6; 10 bases line up with TRBD1. The CDR3 here is CSARGQGASPLHF. In nucleotides, the CDR3 is TGCAGTGCTAGAGGACAGGGGGCTTCACCCCTCCACTTT.